This TCR beta chain came from a study of memory CD4+ T cells and cytomegalovirus serostatus. About the research overall: Donors were healthy Belgian adults, under 10 CMV seropositive and around 23 seronegative.

The sort gate was single viable CD3+CD4+CD8-CD45RO+ cells for memory CD4+ T cells. Assay: immunoSEQ multiplex PCR; the TCRdb copy retains only in-frame clones and omits some. The sample lists about 41,000 clones, 75% to 85% seen once, with 6.4% in the top ten. The TCR was taken from an adult in good health and CMV-seronegative. Sequencing used memory CD4+ T cells from blood.

This chain's CDR3 is CASSSESGSRETQYF. CDR3 coding DNA: TGTGCCAGCAGCTCCGAGAGCGGGAGTAGGGAGACCCAGTACTTC. V usage is TRBV7-2 and J usage is TRBJ2-5; 8 nucleotides align to TRBD2. This CDR3 contains 15 residues. Looked up from germline, CDR1 is SGHTA and CDR2 is FQGNSA. V trimming: 4 bases; J trimming: 5 bases; junction bases outside the gene matches: 9.